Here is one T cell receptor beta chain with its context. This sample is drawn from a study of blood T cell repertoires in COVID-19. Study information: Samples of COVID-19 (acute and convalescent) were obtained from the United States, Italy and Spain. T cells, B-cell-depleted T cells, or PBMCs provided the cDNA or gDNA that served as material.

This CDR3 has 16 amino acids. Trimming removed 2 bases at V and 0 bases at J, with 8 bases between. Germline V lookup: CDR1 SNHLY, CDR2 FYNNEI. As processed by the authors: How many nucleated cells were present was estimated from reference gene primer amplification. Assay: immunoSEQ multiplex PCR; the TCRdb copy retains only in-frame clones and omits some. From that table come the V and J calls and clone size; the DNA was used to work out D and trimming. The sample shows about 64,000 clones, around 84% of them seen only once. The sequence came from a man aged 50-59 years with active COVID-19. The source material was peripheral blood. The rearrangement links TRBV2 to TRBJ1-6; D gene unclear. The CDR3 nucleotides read TGTGCCAGCAGTGAAAGAGGGAGCTCCTATAATTCACCCCTCCACTTT. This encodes CASSERGSSYNSPLHF.